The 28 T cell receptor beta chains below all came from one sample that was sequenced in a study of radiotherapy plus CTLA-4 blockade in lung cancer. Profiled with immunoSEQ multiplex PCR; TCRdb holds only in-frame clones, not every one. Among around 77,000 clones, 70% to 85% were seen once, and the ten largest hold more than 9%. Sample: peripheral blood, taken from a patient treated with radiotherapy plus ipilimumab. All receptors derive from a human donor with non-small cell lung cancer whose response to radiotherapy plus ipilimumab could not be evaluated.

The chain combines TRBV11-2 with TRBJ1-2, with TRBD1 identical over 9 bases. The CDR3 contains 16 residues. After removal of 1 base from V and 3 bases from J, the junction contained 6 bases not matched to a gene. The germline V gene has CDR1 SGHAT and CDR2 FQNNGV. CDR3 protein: CASSLVFDRGDYGYTF. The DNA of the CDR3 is TGTGCCAGCAGCTTAGTCTTTGACAGGGGGGACTATGGCTACACCTTC.

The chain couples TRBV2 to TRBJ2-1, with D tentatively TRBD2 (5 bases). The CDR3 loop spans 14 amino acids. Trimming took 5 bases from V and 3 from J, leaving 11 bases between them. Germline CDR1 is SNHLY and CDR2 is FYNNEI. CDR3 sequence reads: CASSLLGLYNEQFF. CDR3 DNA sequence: TGTGCCAGCAGTCTTCTAGGACTCTACAATGAGCAGTTCTTC.

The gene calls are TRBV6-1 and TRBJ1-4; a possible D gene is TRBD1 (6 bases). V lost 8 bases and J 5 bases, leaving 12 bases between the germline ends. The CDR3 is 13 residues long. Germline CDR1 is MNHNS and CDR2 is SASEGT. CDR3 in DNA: TGTGCCAGCTCGGGACACCTAAATGAAAAACTGTTTTTT. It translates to CASSGHLNEKLFF.

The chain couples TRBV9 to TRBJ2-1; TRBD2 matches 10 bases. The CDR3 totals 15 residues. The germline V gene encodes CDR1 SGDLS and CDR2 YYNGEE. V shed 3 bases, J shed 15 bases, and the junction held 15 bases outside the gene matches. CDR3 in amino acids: CASSGRTSGGPTAFF. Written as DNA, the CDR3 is TGTGCCAGCAGCGGAAGGACTAGCGGAGGACCGACGGCGTTCTTC. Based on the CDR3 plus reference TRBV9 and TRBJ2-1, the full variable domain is DSGVTQTPKHLITATGQRVTLRCSPRSGDLSVYWYQQSLDQGLQFLIQYYNGEERAKGNILERFSAQQFPDLHSELNLSSLELGDSALYFCASSGRTSGGPTAFFGPGTRLTVL.

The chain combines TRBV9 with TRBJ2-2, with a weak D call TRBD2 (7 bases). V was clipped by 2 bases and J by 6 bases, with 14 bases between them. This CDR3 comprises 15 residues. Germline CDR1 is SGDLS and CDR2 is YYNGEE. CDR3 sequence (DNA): TGTGCCAGCAGCGTTGACGGGGGGCGGTCCGGGGAGCTGTTTTTT. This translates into CASSVDGGRSGELFF.

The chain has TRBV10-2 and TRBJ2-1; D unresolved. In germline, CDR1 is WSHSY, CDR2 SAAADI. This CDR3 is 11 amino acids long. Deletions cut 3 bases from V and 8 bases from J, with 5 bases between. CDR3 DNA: TGCGCCAGCAGTGACGGTCATGAGCAGTTCTTC. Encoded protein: CASSDGHEQFF.

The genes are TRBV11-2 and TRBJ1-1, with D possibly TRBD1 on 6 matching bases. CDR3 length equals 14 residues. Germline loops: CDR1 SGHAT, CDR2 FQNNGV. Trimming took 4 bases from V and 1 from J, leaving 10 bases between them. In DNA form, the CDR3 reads TGTGCCAGCAGCTCTTTGACAGGGAACACTGAAGCTTTCTTT. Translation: CASSSLTGNTEAFF. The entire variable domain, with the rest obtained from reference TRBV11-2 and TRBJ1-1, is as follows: EAGVAQSPRYKIIEKRQSVAFWCNPISGHATLYWYQQILGQGPKLLIQFQNNGVVDDSQLPKDRFSAERLKGVDSTLKIQPAKLEDSAVYLCASSSLTGNTEAFFGQGTRLTVV.

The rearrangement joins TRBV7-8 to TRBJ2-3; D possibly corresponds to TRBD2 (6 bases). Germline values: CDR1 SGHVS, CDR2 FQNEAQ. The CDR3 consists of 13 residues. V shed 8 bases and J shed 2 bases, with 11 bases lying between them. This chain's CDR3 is CASVRGFTDTQYF. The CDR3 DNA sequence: TGTGCCAGCGTTCGGGGGTTCACAGATACGCAGTATTTT. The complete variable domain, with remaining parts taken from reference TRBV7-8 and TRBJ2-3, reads GAGVSQSPRYKVAKRGQDVALRCDPISGHVSLFWYQQALGQGPEFLTYFQNEAQLDKSGLPSDRFFAERPEGSVSTLKIQRTQQEDSAVYLCASVRGFTDTQYFGPGTRLTVL.

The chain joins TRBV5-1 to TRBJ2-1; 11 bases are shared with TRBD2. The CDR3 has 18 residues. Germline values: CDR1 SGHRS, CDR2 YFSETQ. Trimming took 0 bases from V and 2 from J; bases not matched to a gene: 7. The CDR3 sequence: CASSLAPLAGVAYNEQFF. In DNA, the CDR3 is TGCGCCAGCAGCTTGGCCCCACTAGCGGGAGTAGCCTACAATGAGCAGTTCTTC.

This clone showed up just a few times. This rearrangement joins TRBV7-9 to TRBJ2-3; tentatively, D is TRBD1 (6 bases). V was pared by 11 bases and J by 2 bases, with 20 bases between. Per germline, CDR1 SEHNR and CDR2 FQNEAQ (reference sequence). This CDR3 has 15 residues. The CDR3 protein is CAVTPTGSPTDTQYF. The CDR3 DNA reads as TGTGCCGTAACCCCGACAGGCTCCCCCACAGATACGCAGTATTTT.

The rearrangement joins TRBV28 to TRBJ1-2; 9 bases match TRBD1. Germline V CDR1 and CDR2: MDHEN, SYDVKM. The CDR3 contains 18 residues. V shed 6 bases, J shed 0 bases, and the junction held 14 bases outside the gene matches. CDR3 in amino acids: CASRTTGGTTIANYGYTF. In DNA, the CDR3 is TGTGCCAGCAGGACGACAGGGGGTACAACTATAGCTAACTATGGCTACACCTTC.

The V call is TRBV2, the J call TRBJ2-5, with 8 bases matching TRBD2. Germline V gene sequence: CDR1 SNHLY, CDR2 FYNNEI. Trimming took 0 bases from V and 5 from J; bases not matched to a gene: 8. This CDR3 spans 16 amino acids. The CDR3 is CASSEAGAGGSETQYF. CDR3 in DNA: TGTGCCAGCAGTGAAGCGGGGGCGGGGGGTTCGGAGACCCAGTACTTC.

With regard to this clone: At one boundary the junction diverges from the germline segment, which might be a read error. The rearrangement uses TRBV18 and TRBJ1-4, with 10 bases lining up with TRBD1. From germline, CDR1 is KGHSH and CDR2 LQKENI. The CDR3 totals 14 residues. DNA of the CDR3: TGTGCCAGCTCACAAGGACAGGGGGTTGAAAAACTGGTTTTT. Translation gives CASSQGQGVEKLVF.

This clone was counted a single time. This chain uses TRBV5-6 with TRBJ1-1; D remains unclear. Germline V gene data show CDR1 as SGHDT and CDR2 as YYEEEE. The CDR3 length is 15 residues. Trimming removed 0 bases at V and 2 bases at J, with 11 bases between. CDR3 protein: CASSLVWRANTEAFF. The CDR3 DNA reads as TGTGCCAGCAGCTTGGTTTGGAGGGCAAACACTGAAGCTTTCTTT.

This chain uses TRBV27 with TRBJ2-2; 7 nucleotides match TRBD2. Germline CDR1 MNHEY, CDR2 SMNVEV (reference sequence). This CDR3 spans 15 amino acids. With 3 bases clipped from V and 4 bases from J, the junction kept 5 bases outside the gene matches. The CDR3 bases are TGTGCCAGCAGTTTCGGGGTAGCGGGCACCGGGGAGCTGTTTTTT. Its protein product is CASSFGVAGTGELFF.

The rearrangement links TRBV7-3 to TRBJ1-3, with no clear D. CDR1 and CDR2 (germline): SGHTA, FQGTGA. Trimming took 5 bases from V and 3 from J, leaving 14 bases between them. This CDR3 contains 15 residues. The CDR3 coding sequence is TGTGCCAGCAGCCAGAGTGGGAGTAGTGGAAACACCATATATTTT. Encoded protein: CASSQSGSSGNTIYF.

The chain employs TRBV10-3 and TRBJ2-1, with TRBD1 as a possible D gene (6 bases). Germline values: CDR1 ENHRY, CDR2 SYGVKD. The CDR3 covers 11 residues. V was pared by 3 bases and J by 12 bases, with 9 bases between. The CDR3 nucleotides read TGTGCCATCAGTGACACAGGGCCGCAGTTCTTC. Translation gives CAISDTGPQFF.

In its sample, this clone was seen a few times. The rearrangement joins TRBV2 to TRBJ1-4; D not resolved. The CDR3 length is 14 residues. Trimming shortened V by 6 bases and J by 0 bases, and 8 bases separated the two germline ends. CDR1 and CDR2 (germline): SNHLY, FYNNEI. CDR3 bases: TGTGCCAGCAGGTCCAGTTCAACTAATGAAAAACTGTTTTTT. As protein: CASRSSSTNEKLFF.

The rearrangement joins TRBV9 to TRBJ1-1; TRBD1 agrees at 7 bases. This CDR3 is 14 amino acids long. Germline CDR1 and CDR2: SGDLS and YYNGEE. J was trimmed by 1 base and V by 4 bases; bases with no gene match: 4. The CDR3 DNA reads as TGTGCCAGCAGCCCAGGGGGGTGGAACACTGAAGCTTTCTTT. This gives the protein CASSPGGWNTEAFF.

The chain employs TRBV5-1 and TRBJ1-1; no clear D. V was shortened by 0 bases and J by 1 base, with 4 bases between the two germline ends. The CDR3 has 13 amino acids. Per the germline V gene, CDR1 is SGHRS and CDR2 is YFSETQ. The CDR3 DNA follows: TGCGCCAGCAGCTTGGCAGGGAACACTGAAGCTTTCTTT. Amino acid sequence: CASSLAGNTEAFF.

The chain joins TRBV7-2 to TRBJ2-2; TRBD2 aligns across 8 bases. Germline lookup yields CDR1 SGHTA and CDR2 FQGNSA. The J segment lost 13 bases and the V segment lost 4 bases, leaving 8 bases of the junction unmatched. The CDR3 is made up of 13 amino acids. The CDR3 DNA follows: TGTGCCAGCAGCTCGAATAGCGGGGTTGGGCTGTTTTTT. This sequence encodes CASSSNSGVGLFF.

This CDR3 reads CASSSSGTTYSYEQYF. CDR3 nucleotide sequence: TGTGCCAGCAGCTCCTCAGGGACAACCTATTCCTACGAGCAGTACTTC. The chain couples TRBV13 to TRBJ2-5, with D possibly matching TRBD1 (6 bases). The J call may be mistaken, given a closer DNA end match to TRBJ2-7. This CDR3 has 16 residues. CDR1 and CDR2 from the germline V gene are PRHDT and FYEKMQ (reference sequence).

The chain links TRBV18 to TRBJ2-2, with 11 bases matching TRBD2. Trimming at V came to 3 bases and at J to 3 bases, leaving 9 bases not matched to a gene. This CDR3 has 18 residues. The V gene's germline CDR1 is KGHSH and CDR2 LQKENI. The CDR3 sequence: CASSPPTSGDEDTGELFF. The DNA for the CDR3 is TGTGCCAGCTCACCTCCGACTAGCGGGGATGAGGACACCGGGGAGCTGTTTTTT.

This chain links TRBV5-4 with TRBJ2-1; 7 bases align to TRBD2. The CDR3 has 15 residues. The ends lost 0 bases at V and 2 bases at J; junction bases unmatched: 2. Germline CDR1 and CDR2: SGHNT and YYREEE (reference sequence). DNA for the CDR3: TGTGCCAGCAGCTTGGAGGGAGGGCCCTACAATGAGCAGTTCTTC. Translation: CASSLEGGPYNEQFF.

The CDR3 DNA reads TGTGCCAGCAGCCTCCATCCGGGACAGGGGGACGAGCAGTACTTC. Amino acids: CASSLHPGQGDEQYF. The chain joins TRBV7-6 to TRBJ2-7; 11 nucleotides align to TRBD1. J lost 5 bases, V lost 5 bases, and 8 bases had no gene match. Germline values: CDR1 SGHVS, CDR2 FNYEAQ. The CDR3 covers 15 residues. Looking up the rest from reference TRBV7-6 and TRBJ2-7 gives the full variable domain: GAGVSQSPRYKVTKRGQDVALRCDPISGHVSLYWYRQALGQGPEFLTYFNYEAQQDKSGLPNDRFSAERPEGSISTLTIQRTEQRDSAMYRCASSLHPGQGDEQYFGPGTRLTVT.

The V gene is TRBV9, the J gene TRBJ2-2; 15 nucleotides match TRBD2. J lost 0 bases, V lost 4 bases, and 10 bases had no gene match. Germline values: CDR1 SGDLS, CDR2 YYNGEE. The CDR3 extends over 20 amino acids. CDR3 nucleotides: TGTGCCAGCAGCCCCCAGCCGGGACTAGCGGGGGGAACGAACACCGGGGAGCTGTTTTTT. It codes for CASSPQPGLAGGTNTGELFF. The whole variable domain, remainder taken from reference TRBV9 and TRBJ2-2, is DSGVTQTPKHLITATGQRVTLRCSPRSGDLSVYWYQQSLDQGLQFLIQYYNGEERAKGNILERFSAQQFPDLHSELNLSSLELGDSALYFCASSPQPGLAGGTNTGELFFGEGSRLTVL.

CDR3: CASSPGGRGGETQYF. The CDR3 nucleotides are TGTGCCAGCTCACCGGGGGGGCGGGGTGGCGAGACCCAGTACTTC. The V gene is TRBV18, the J gene TRBJ2-5; possible D gene TRBD2, 7 bases. There are 15 residues in the CDR3. The germline V gene encodes CDR1 KGHSH and CDR2 LQKENI. V dropped 3 bases and J dropped 5 bases, with 16 bases sitting between them.

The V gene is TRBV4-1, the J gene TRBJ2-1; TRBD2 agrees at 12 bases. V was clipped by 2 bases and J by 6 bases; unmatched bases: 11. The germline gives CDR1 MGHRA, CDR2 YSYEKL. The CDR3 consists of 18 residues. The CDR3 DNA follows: TGCGCCAGCAGCCAACCGCCCTCTAGCGGGGGGGCCTTCAATGAGCAGTTCTTC. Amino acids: CASSQPPSSGGAFNEQFF.